Below are 20 T cell receptor beta chains sequenced from a single sample in a study of preoperative IRX-2 immunotherapy in early breast cancer. Measured with immunoSEQ multiplex PCR; TCRdb has only the in-frame clones, and not every one. The table has about 28,000 clones, 65% to 85% seen once. Treatment noted: preoperative locoregional IRX-2 cytokine immunotherapy. The specimen was collected from a patient treated with IRX-2 immunotherapy. The receptors stem from a human donor with breast cancer.

The chain joins TRBV29-1 to TRBJ1-1, with TRBD1 identical over 11 bases. V lost 7 bases to trimming and J lost 3 bases; unmatched junction nucleotides: 4. Per the germline V gene, CDR1 is SQVTM and CDR2 is ANQGSEA. The CDR3 covers 13 residues. As DNA, the CDR3 is TGCAGCGGGACAGGGGGCGCAGACACTGAAGCTTTCTTT. Translation: CSGTGGADTEAFF.

V gene TRBV11-3 combines with J gene TRBJ2-2; D is possibly TRBD2 (6 bases). Germline CDR1 reads SGHNT; CDR2 reads YENEEA. Trimming shortened V by 4 bases and J by 0 bases, and 12 bases separated the two germline ends. The CDR3 is 16 residues long. This CDR3 reads CASSYLWGANTGELFF. As DNA, the CDR3 is TGTGCCAGCAGCTACTTATGGGGGGCGAACACCGGGGAGCTGTTTTTT. Combining the CDR3 with reference TRBV11-3 and TRBJ2-2 gives the whole variable domain EAGVVQSPRYKIIEKKQPVAFWCNPISGHNTLYWYLQNLGQGPELLIRYENEEAVDDSQLPKDRFSAERLKGVDSTLKIQPAELGDSAVYLCASSYLWGANTGELFFGEGSRLTVL.

J is TRBJ1-6 and V is TRBV1. TRBV1 is annotated as a pseudogene. The CDR3 is 15 amino acids. As DNA, the CDR3 is TGCGCCAGCAGCCAGGGACCTAACTATAATTCACCCCTCCACTTT. As protein: CASSQGPNYNSPLHF.

The chain carries TRBV7-4 and TRBJ2-1, with a weak D call TRBD2 (5 bases). Trimming shortened V by 3 bases and J by 3 bases, and 6 bases separated the two germline ends. This CDR3 region has 13 residues. Germline V lookup: CDR1 SGHVT, CDR2 SQSDAQ. The CDR3 reads CASSFGVYNEQFF. CDR3 DNA sequence: TGTGCCAGCAGCTTCGGGGTCTACAATGAGCAGTTCTTC.

V is TRBV28 and J is TRBJ1-6; D gene ambiguous. Trimming pared 1 base from V and 7 bases from J, leaving 14 bases between. The germline gives CDR1 MDHEN, CDR2 SYDVKM. This CDR3 is 16 amino acids long. Here the CDR3 reads CASSLFGVPSNSPLHF. In DNA, the CDR3 is TGTGCCAGCAGTTTATTCGGGGTACCTTCGAATTCACCCCTCCACTTT.

The genes are TRBV12-5 and TRBJ1-1; TRBD1 matches at 8 bases. The germline CDR1 and CDR2 sequences are LGHNT and FRNRAP. J lost 3 bases, V lost 1 base, and 7 bases had no gene match. The CDR3 is made up of 16 amino acids. This CDR3 is CASGLALDRADTEAFF. The CDR3 DNA follows: TGTGCTAGTGGTTTGGCCCTGGACAGGGCGGACACTGAAGCTTTCTTT. The full variable domain, rest sourced from reference TRBV12-5 and TRBJ1-1, is DARVTQTPRHKVTEMGQEVTMRCQPILGHNTVFWYRQTMMQGLELLAYFRNRAPLDDSGMPKDRFSAEMPDATLATLKIQPSEPRDSAVYFCASGLALDRADTEAFFGQGTRLTVV.

The chain uses TRBV19 and TRBJ1-5; 7 bases line up with TRBD1. Trimming at V came to 7 bases and at J to 0 bases, leaving 3 bases not matched to a gene. The CDR3 loop spans 14 amino acids. Germline assignment: CDR1 LNHDA and CDR2 SQIVND (reference sequence). The CDR3 sequence: CASKGQTSNQPQHF. As DNA, the CDR3 is TGTGCCAGTAAGGGACAGACTAGCAATCAGCCCCAGCATTTT.

Worth noting for this clone: The junction and the germline gene differ at one end; a read error may be behind it. The chain employs TRBV6-8 and TRBJ2-1, with 11 bases identical to TRBD2. The germline gives CDR1 MNHGY, CDR2 SAAAGT. The CDR3 loop spans 17 amino acids. In DNA form, the CDR3 reads TGTGCCATCAGTACCGGGACTAGCGGAAGCTCCTACAATGAGCAGTTCTTC. Its protein product is CAISTGTSGSSYNEQFF.

This chain links TRBV6-8 with TRBJ2-7, with no clear D. V dropped 2 bases and J dropped 6 bases, with 14 bases sitting between them. CDR1 is MNHGY and CDR2 is SAAAGT in the germline V gene. The CDR3 extends over 14 amino acids. The CDR3 sequence: CASSYGPLWGEQYF. CDR3 in DNA: TGTGCCAGCAGTTACGGTCCATTATGGGGCGAGCAGTACTTC.

The chain couples TRBV30 to TRBJ1-5; no definite D call. The CDR3 runs to 13 residues. The germline V gene has CDR1 GTSNPN and CDR2 SVGIG (reference sequence). V dropped 8 bases and J dropped 3 bases, with 14 bases sitting between them. The CDR3 is CARGLSDNQPQHF. The CDR3 DNA follows: TGTGCCCGAGGCTTGTCGGACAATCAGCCCCAGCATTTT.

Only a few counts were recorded for this clone. This rearrangement joins TRBV11-3 to TRBJ2-7; 10 bases are shared with TRBD2. Per germline, CDR1 SGHNT and CDR2 YENEEA. The V segment lost 5 bases and the J segment 5 bases; nucleotides outside the gene matches: 6. CDR3 size: 14 residues. CDR3 region: CASSLGLATNEQYF. The DNA of the CDR3 is TGTGCCAGCAGCCTGGGACTAGCGACCAACGAGCAGTACTTC.

Remarks on this clone: A junction boundary mismatches the germline segment, possibly from a read error. The rearrangement links TRBV6-8 to TRBJ2-1; D remains unclear. From germline, CDR1 is MNHGY and CDR2 SAAAGT. The CDR3 consists of 14 residues. DNA of the CDR3: TGTGCTAGCAGTCCTACAGTATCCTACAATGAGCAGTTCTTC. Protein sequence: CASSPTVSYNEQFF.

This clone was counted only a few times. This chain connects TRBV6-8 to TRBJ2-3, with a weak D call TRBD2 (6 bases). Trimming stripped 8 bases from V and 3 bases from J, with 12 bases between. There are 13 residues in the CDR3. Germline CDR1 is MNHGY and CDR2 is SAAAGT. Here the CDR3 reads CASLEAGTDTQYF. CDR3 DNA: TGTGCCAGCCTCGAGGCGGGGACAGATACGCAGTATTTT.

This rearrangement joins TRBV10-2 to TRBJ1-1; D call uncertain. Trimming cost V 6 bases and J 1 base, with 6 bases left between them. This CDR3 is 12 amino acids long. Germline V gene data show CDR1 as WSHSY and CDR2 as SAAADI. The CDR3 DNA sequence: TGCGCCAGCAGCCTGGGGAACACTGAAGCTTTCTTT. Residues: CASSLGNTEAFF.

Relative to its sample, this clone is medium-sized. The rearrangement uses TRBV11-3 and TRBJ2-5; 7 bases are a match to TRBD2. The V gene end was trimmed by 3 bases and the J gene end by 5 bases; junction bases not matched to a gene: 6. CDR3 length equals 14 residues. The germline CDR1 and CDR2 sequences are SGHNT and YENEEA. The CDR3 coding sequence is TGTGCCAGCAGCTTGGGGGGGGTTTGGGAGACCCAGTACTTC. Translation gives CASSLGGVWETQYF. Full variable domain (missing parts from reference TRBV11-3 and TRBJ2-5): EAGVVQSPRYKIIEKKQPVAFWCNPISGHNTLYWYLQNLGQGPELLIRYENEEAVDDSQLPKDRFSAERLKGVDSTLKIQPAELGDSAVYLCASSLGGVWETQYFGPGTRLLVL.

The chain recombines TRBV11-3 with TRBJ2-1, with 10 nucleotides matching TRBD2. CDR1 and CDR2 (germline): SGHNT, YENEEA. After removal of 2 bases from V and 5 bases from J, the junction contained 9 bases not matched to a gene. The CDR3 covers 17 residues. The CDR3 reads CASSLRASSGSDNEQFF. In nucleotides, the CDR3 is TGTGCCAGCAGCTTAAGGGCGTCTAGCGGGAGCGACAATGAGCAGTTCTTC.

V and J are TRBV11-3 and TRBJ2-7; maybe TRBD2 (5 bases). Trimming stripped 0 bases from V and 3 bases from J, with 12 bases between. Per germline, CDR1 SGHNT and CDR2 YENEEA. This CDR3 has 15 amino acids. The CDR3, as DNA: TGTGCCAGCAGCTTAGATGCAGCGGAGGTCTACGAGCAGTACTTC. Translated: CASSLDAAEVYEQYF.

The CDR3 nucleotides are TGTGCCAGTAGTATTAAGGGGGCGCTCGCTTTCTTT. Protein: CASSIKGALAFF. The chain joins TRBV19 to TRBJ1-1; 7 bases line up with TRBD1. The CDR3 covers 12 residues. The germline V gene has CDR1 LNHDA and CDR2 SQIVND (reference sequence). Trimming cost V 3 bases and J 11 bases; bases outside gene matches: 6.

The genes are TRBV5-1 and TRBJ2-3; 7 bases agree with TRBD2. The CDR3 spans 14 residues. CDR1 and CDR2 (germline): SGHRS, YFSETQ. J lost 5 bases, V lost 5 bases, and 8 bases had no gene match. CDR3 sequence reads: CASRVLAVVDTQYF. DNA for the CDR3: TGCGCCAGCAGAGTCCTAGCGGTAGTAGATACGCAGTATTTT.

CDR3 DNA sequence: TGTGCCAGCAGTCCCGGGGCACTCTACGAGCAGTACTTC. This sequence encodes CASSPGALYEQYF. The rearrangement uses TRBV6-8 and TRBJ2-7; D possibly uses TRBD1 or TRBD2 (5 bases each). V was clipped by 5 bases and J by 3 bases, with 11 bases between them. The CDR3 contains 13 residues. CDR1 MNHGY and CDR2 SAAAGT come from the germline V gene.